One and the same sample provided the 29 T cell receptor beta chains below, sequenced in a study of blood T cell repertoires in COVID-19. The protocol was immunoSEQ multiplex PCR, while the TCRdb copy is restricted to in-frame clones and leaves out a portion. The sample lists approximately 100,000 clones; about 83% were seen once. Sequenced: peripheral blood. The receptor source for this set is a woman in her 70s with acute or convalescent COVID-19.

This rearrangement joins TRBV11-2 to TRBJ2-7; 7 nucleotides line up with TRBD1. The CDR3 is 15 amino acids. V lost 3 bases, J lost 4 bases, and 9 bases stayed unmatched. CDR1 SGHAT and CDR2 FQNNGV come from the germline V gene. CDR3 coding DNA: TGTGCCAGCAGCTTTACCGGGACAGCCAGTTACGAGCAGTACGTC. Translating it yields CASSFTGTASYEQYV.

This chain joins TRBV28 and TRBJ2-7; 12 bases are shared with TRBD2. Unmatched junction bases numbered 7, after V lost 4 bases and J lost 3 bases. This CDR3 is built from 16 residues. CDR1 MDHEN and CDR2 SYDVKM come from the germline V gene. CDR3 sequence reads: CASSSLAGGNFYEQYV. The CDR3 DNA reads TGTGCCAGCAGTTCCCTAGCGGGGGGGAATTTCTACGAGCAGTACGTC.

The rearrangement links TRBV2 to TRBJ2-5, with unresolved D. CDR3 length: 12 residues. Trimming left V 8 bases short and J 7 bases short, with 14 bases between. Germline V gene sequence: CDR1 SNHLY, CDR2 FYNNEI. CDR3 sequence: CASSPIGRTQYF. The CDR3 DNA reads as TGTGCCAGCTCTCCGATTGGTAGGACCCAGTACTTC.

This clone was detected a few times. This rearrangement joins TRBV19 to TRBJ1-5; D ambiguous. Germline values: CDR1 LNHDA, CDR2 SQIVND (reference sequence). Deletions cut 5 bases from V and 2 bases from J, with 13 bases between. CDR3 length: 15 residues. The CDR3 is CASSPQAYGNQPQHF. CDR3 coding DNA: TGTGCCAGTAGTCCCCAGGCCTACGGCAATCAGCCCCAGCATTTT.

This chain joins TRBV9 and TRBJ2-2, with 8 bases identical to TRBD1. There are 15 residues in the CDR3. V dropped 0 bases and J dropped 6; count of bases not matched to a gene: 4. Germline CDR1 is SGDLS and CDR2 is YYNGEE. Here the CDR3 reads CASSVVVGQAGELFF. In DNA form, the CDR3 reads TGTGCCAGCAGCGTAGTGGTGGGACAGGCCGGGGAGCTGTTTTTT.

V gene TRBV5-6 combines with J gene TRBJ2-7, with 9 nucleotides matching TRBD2. CDR1 and CDR2 (germline): SGHDT, YYEEEE. This CDR3 has 16 residues. With V trimmed by 1 base and J by 7 bases, 12 bases remained unmatched. Written as DNA, the CDR3 is TGTGCCAGCAGCTTGCTCGCGGGCGGGAGGGCGAGAGAGCAGTACGTC. Amino acids: CASSLLAGGRAREQYV.

This rearrangement joins TRBV7-9 to TRBJ2-1; D is undetermined. CDR1 is SEHNR, CDR2 FQNEAQ, per germline (reference sequence). Trimming left V 5 bases short and J 4 bases short, with 9 bases between. The CDR3 contains 13 residues. The CDR3 nucleotides are TGTGCCAGCAGCAGTCCACATTACAATGAGCAGTTCTTC. Its protein product is CASSSPHYNEQFF.

This rearrangement joins TRBV5-1 to TRBJ2-6, with 9 bases aligning to TRBD1. Trimming cost V 1 base and J 5 bases; bases outside gene matches: 10. Germline V gene lookup returns CDR1 SGHRS and CDR2 YFSETQ. CDR3 size: 18 residues. In DNA, the CDR3 is TGCGCCAGCAGCTTGCGTTCGACAGGGGGACTTCGGGCCAACGTCCTGACTTTC. It encodes CASSLRSTGGLRANVLTF.

The genes are TRBV12-3 or TRBV12-4 and TRBJ1-5; possibly TRBD1 for D (6 bases). V was trimmed by 5 bases and J by 7 bases, leaving 12 bases between them. The CDR3 totals 13 residues. This CDR3 reads CASSPQGYQPQHF. Here the CDR3 DNA reads TGTGCCAGCAGTCCGCAGGGGTACCAGCCCCAGCATTTT.

This chain joins TRBV27 and TRBJ2-1; TRBD1 is a possible D gene (5 bases). V lost 10 bases and J lost 2, with 18 bases in between. The CDR3 is 15 amino acids. CDR1 and CDR2 (germline): MNHEY, SMNVEV (reference sequence). CDR3 amino acids: CATKLGPAPYNEQFF. CDR3 nucleotide sequence: TGTGCCACCAAACTGGGGCCCGCCCCCTACAATGAGCAGTTCTTC.

The V call is TRBV10-3, the J call TRBJ1-4, with TRBD1 as a possible D gene (6 bases). Germline CDR1 ENHRY, CDR2 SYGVKD. V shed 6 bases and J shed 9 bases, with 14 bases lying between them. CDR3 size: 13 residues. In nucleotides, the CDR3 is TGTGCCATCAGACTTAACAGGGACCAAAAACTGTTTTTT. It codes for CAIRLNRDQKLFF.

This clone turned up a few times. The rearrangement uses TRBV12-3 or TRBV12-4 and TRBJ1-1; D gene uncertain. V lost 5 bases to trimming and J lost 10 bases, with 14 bases between them. CDR3 length: 12 residues. The CDR3 nucleotides are TGTGCCAGCAGTCCGGGGAAGGGTGCAGCTTTCTTT. It yields the protein CASSPGKGAAFF.

This sequence joins TRBV9 and TRBJ2-1, with 10 bases identical to TRBD2. This CDR3 is built from 14 residues. Germline assignment: CDR1 SGDLS and CDR2 YYNGEE. Unmatched junction bases numbered 12, after V lost 10 bases and J lost 8 bases. CDR3 loop: CASYPGLASDEQFF. In nucleotides, the CDR3 is TGTGCCTCCTACCCGGGACTAGCGTCGGATGAGCAGTTCTTC.

The chain uses TRBV7-2 and TRBJ1-2, with D perhaps matching TRBD1 (5 bases). CDR1 SGHTA and CDR2 FQGNSA come from the germline V gene. V shed 5 bases and J shed 4 bases, with 17 bases lying between them. The CDR3 runs to 15 residues. DNA for the CDR3: TGTGCCAGCAGCCCACCCCCCCCGGGACTCTATGGCTACACCTTC. Translating gives CASSPPPPGLYGYTF.

This chain links TRBV27 with TRBJ1-6, with 7 bases fitting TRBD1. The CDR3 contains 18 residues. Trimming removed 4 bases from V and 10 bases from J; junction bases left unmatched: 19. CDR1 is MNHEY and CDR2 is SMNVEV in the germline V gene (reference sequence). This CDR3 is CASSSHTTTTGLRSPLHF. The CDR3 region has the DNA TGTGCCAGCAGTTCTCACACCACCACGACAGGGTTGAGGTCACCCCTCCACTTT.

This clone was counted a few times. The chain uses TRBV6-6 and TRBJ1-6, with 10 positions matching TRBD1. The CDR3 is 16 amino acids. Germline trimming cut 7 bases from V and 8 bases from J; bases unmatched to any gene: 11. Germline V gene sequence: CDR1 MNHNY, CDR2 SVGAGI (reference sequence). The CDR3 coding sequence is TGTGCCAGCACCCTTCCCCCCGGACAGGGGGATTCACCCCTCCACTTT. Translated: CASTLPPGQGDSPLHF.

J is TRBJ1-6 and V is TRBV2; D is possibly TRBD1 (6 bases). V lost 6 bases to trimming and J lost 10 bases, with 19 bases between them. The germline V gene encodes CDR1 SNHLY and CDR2 FYNNEI. The length of the CDR3 is 15 residues. The CDR3, as DNA: TGTGCCAGCAGGGGACTACAGGGTGTTGGGTCACCCCTCCACTTT. This gives the protein CASRGLQGVGSPLHF.

The chain is built from TRBV3-1 (or the pseudogene TRBV3-2) and TRBJ1-6, with 10 bases aligning to TRBD1. The CDR3 totals 16 residues. Germline CDR1 and CDR2: LGHDT and YNNKEL (reference sequence). V dropped 4 bases and J dropped 9; count of bases not matched to a gene: 9. CDR3 sequence: CASSRMGQGNTSPLHF. DNA for the CDR3: TGTGCCAGCAGCCGTATGGGACAGGGGAACACTTCACCCCTCCACTTT.

The chain links TRBV11-2 to TRBJ1-5; unclear D gene. Between the trimmed V and J ends, which lost 5 bases and 4 bases, there was a span of 9 bases. Per germline, CDR1 SGHAT and CDR2 FQNNGV. The CDR3 runs to 13 residues. The CDR3 is CASSQIFNQPQHF. CDR3 coding DNA: TGTGCCAGCAGCCAGATATTTAATCAGCCCCAGCATTTT.

This clone was picked up a small number of times. V usage is TRBV6-5 and J usage is TRBJ1-2, with TRBD1 identical over 7 bases. The V gene end was trimmed by 6 bases and the J gene end by 4 bases; junction bases not matched to a gene: 2. Germline-derived CDR1 and CDR2 are MNHEY and SVGAGI. The CDR3 has 12 residues. CDR3 sequence reads: CASSDRVYGYTF. CDR3 sequence (DNA): TGTGCCAGCAGCGACAGGGTCTATGGCTACACCTTC.

The V call is TRBV5-1, the J call TRBJ1-3, with D tentatively TRBD1 (5 bases). V was clipped by 4 bases and J by 0 bases, with 8 bases between them. CDR1 and CDR2 (germline): SGHRS, YFSETQ. The CDR3 is made up of 14 amino acids. CDR3 loop: CASSQGSSGNTIYF. The CDR3 bases are TGCGCCAGCAGCCAGGGTAGCTCTGGAAACACCATATATTTT.

The chain carries TRBV5-5 and TRBJ2-7; 10 bases are a match to TRBD1. J gave up 6 bases and V 5 bases, and 8 bases lay outside the gene matches. The CDR3 covers 14 residues. CDR1 and CDR2 from the germline V gene are SGHKS and YYEKEE (reference sequence). Here the CDR3 DNA reads TGTGCCAGCAGTCTCGGACAGGGGGTAACCGAGCAGTACGTC. Its translation is CASSLGQGVTEQYV.

This chain links TRBV11-2 with TRBJ2-2; maybe TRBD2 (6 bases). Trimming stripped 4 bases from V and 0 bases from J, with 12 bases between. The CDR3 loop spans 16 amino acids. Germline loops: CDR1 SGHAT, CDR2 FQNNGV. The CDR3 region is CASSSAGGANTGELFF. The CDR3 nucleotides read TGTGCCAGCAGCTCAGCCGGGGGAGCGAACACCGGGGAGCTGTTTTTT.

This clone was detected only a few times. The gene calls are TRBV4-1 and TRBJ2-5, with 15 bases that match TRBD2. J lost 2 bases, V lost 4 bases, and 8 bases had no gene match. From germline, CDR1 is MGHRA and CDR2 YSYEKL. The CDR3 covers 18 residues. CDR3 nucleotide sequence: TGCGCCAGCAGCCGGGGACTAGCGGGAGGCACAGCACAAGAGACCCAGTACTTC. Translated: CASSRGLAGGTAQETQYF.

The chain couples TRBV27 to TRBJ2-7; 9 bases map to TRBD1. The junction had 14 bases not matched to a gene; V was cut back by 3 bases and J by 5 bases. The CDR3 extends over 17 amino acids. Germline CDR1 is MNHEY and CDR2 is SMNVEV (reference sequence). CDR3 in amino acids: CASSFGQGIIRHHEQYV. CDR3 sequence (DNA): TGTGCCAGCAGTTTCGGACAGGGGATTATTAGACACCACGAGCAGTACGTC.

The chain uses TRBV28 and TRBJ2-1; 7 bases are a match to TRBD1. V trimming: 5 bases; J trimming: 3 bases; junction bases outside the gene matches: 4. CDR1 is MDHEN, CDR2 SYDVKM, per germline. There are 14 residues in the CDR3. CDR3: CASSHRGFYNEQFF. The CDR3 DNA reads as TGTGCCAGCAGTCACAGGGGTTTCTACAATGAGCAGTTCTTC.

The chain couples TRBV15 to TRBJ1-4; D might be TRBD1 (6 bases). Germline CDR1 and CDR2: LNHNV and YYDKDF (reference sequence). Trimming cost V 0 bases and J 5 bases, with 7 bases left between them. The CDR3 has 14 amino acids. This chain's CDR3 is CATSRDTGNEKLFF. The CDR3 bases are TGTGCCACCAGCAGAGATACAGGGAATGAAAAACTGTTTTTT.

This sequence joins TRBV19 and TRBJ2-1; a weak D match, TRBD2 (5 bases). V lost 0 bases and J 2 bases, leaving 11 bases between the germline ends. The germline V gene encodes CDR1 LNHDA and CDR2 SQIVND (reference sequence). This CDR3 has 16 residues. The DNA for the CDR3 is TGTGCCAGTAGTATAGACCTAGCTTTTACCTACAATGAGCAGTTCTTC. Amino acids: CASSIDLAFTYNEQFF.

This clone has just one count. This chain joins TRBV19 and TRBJ2-3, with 7 bases aligning to TRBD1. Germline V CDR1 and CDR2: LNHDA, SQIVND (reference sequence). J was trimmed by 9 bases and V by 5 bases; bases with no gene match: 14. CDR3 length: 15 residues. CDR3 sequence (DNA): TGTGCCAGTAGTGGCGACCCCCGCAGGGGACAGACGCAGTATTTT. It yields the protein CASSGDPRRGQTQYF.